This T cell receptor (beta chain) derives from a study of blood T cells in healthy people across ages. This clonotype was observed many times. A sample-barcoded 5' primer and a J-beta primer mix were used in a second PCR of roughly 7 to 12 cycles. TCRdb fed the 5' RACE reads into MiXCR, producing one record per CDR3 protein. The sample has some 1.1 million distinct CDR3 sequences, 35% to 40% seen once. The sequence derives from a man between 18 and 35 years old in good health. Material: blood.

This CDR3 reads CSARDLETQYF. DNA for the CDR3: TGCAGTGCTAGAGATCTGGAGACCCAGTACTTC. The chain links TRBV20-1 to TRBJ2-5; no firm D call. Trimming took off 0 bases at V and 5 bases at J, with 4 bases between the two ends. The CDR3 extends over 11 amino acids. Germline V lookup: CDR1 DFQATT, CDR2 SNEGSKA (reference sequence).